Listed below are T cell receptor beta chains from one sample, sequenced in a study of blood T cell repertoires in COVID-19. Using immunoSEQ multiplex PCR, the repertoire was profiled, and TCRdb retains in-frame clones only, with some absent. Among more than 200,000 clones listed, about nine tenths were seen once. The sequenced sample was peripheral blood. Source of these receptors: a woman aged 45-59 years with acute or convalescent COVID-19. CDR3s include the opening cysteine and the closing phenylalanine or tryptophan. Each record gives: clone size, V gene, J gene, D gene, CDR3 DNA, CDR3 protein. A D gene is named only where the DNA matches it firmly. The size of a clone is reported for some rows only, either as once, few or many, or as a class for expanded clones.

>-|TRBV12-2|TRBJ1-1|-
TGTGCAAGTCGCTCCCAGGGGTGCTCGAACACTGAAGCTTTCTTT
CASRSQGCSNTEAFF
>-|TRBV6-1|TRBJ1-2|-
TGTGCCAGCAGTGAGAAGGGGGTTTACGGCTACACCTTC
CASSEKGVYGYTF
>-|TRBV7-9|TRBJ1-1|-
TGTGCCAGCAGCTGGGAAGGGGTCACTGAAGCTTTCTTT
CASSWEGVTEAFF
>-|TRBV6-4|TRBJ2-1|TRBD2
TGTGCCAGCAGCGAACCGGGACTAGGTCGGAATGAGCAGTTCTTC
CASSEPGLGRNEQFF
>few|TRBV18|TRBJ1-2|-
TGTGCCAGCTCCCGGGACACCAGGCGTGGCTACACCTTC
CASSRDTRRGYTF
>-|TRBV7-9|TRBJ1-2|TRBD1
TGTGCCAGCAGCTCCGGGACAGACTATGGCTACACCTTC
CASSSGTDYGYTF
>-|TRBV5-1|TRBJ2-7|-
TGCGCCAGCAGCCTATTGAGCTTGGAGCAGTACTTC
CASSLLSLEQYF
>few|TRBV27|TRBJ2-2|TRBD1
TGTGCCAGCAGGCCTGGGGACAGCGCGAACACCGGGGAGCTGTTTTTT
CASRPGDSANTGELFF
>once|TRBV3-1/TRBV3-2|TRBJ1-2|-
TGTGCCCGAGCAGGTGGGGGGTACACCTTC
CARAGGGYTF
>-|TRBV10-3|TRBJ2-1|TRBD2
TGTGCCATCAGTCTTAGCGGGGGGGATGAAAGTGAGCAGTTCTTC
CAISLSGGDESEQFF
>-|TRBV11-2|TRBJ1-4|-
TGTGCCAGCAGCCCAGGGGTCCGGAGAGAAAAACTGTTTTTT
CASSPGVRREKLFF
>-|TRBV7-9|TRBJ1-4|TRBD1
TGTGCCAGCAGCTTTCAGTGGTCGGACAGGGACACAACTAATGAAAAACTGTTTTTT
CASSFQWSDRDTTNEKLFF
>-|TRBV24-1|TRBJ2-5|TRBD1
TGTGCCACCAGTGAGCGGGGACAGGGTAACGCGGAGACCCAGTACTTC
CATSERGQGNAETQYF
>-|TRBV5-1|TRBJ2-3|TRBD1
TGCGCCAGCAGCTCGGGACAGGGGGCTTCAGATACGCAGTATTTT
CASSSGQGASDTQYF
>once|TRBV3-1/TRBV3-2|TRBJ2-1|TRBD2
TGTGCCAGCAGCCAATCCTGGGAGGGGGAGCAGTTCTTC
CASSQSWEGEQFF
>-|TRBV19|TRBJ1-5|-
TGTGCCAGTAGTCAGGGGTATAGCAATCAGCCCCAGCATTTT
CASSQGYSNQPQHF
>-|TRBV12-3/TRBV12-4|TRBJ1-1|TRBD1
TGTGCCAGCAGTCTAAGACAGGGAGGAGCTTTCTTT
CASSLRQGGAFF
>-|TRBV27|TRBJ2-1|TRBD2
TGTGCCAGCAGTCCACAGCCGGGACTAGCGGGAGCTATCCGCATGGGGGAGCAGTTCTTC
CASSPQPGLAGAIRMGEQFF
>-|TRBV9|TRBJ2-7|-
TGTGCCAGCAGCGCGGGGGGCTCGAGCTCCTACGAGCAGTACTTC
CASSAGGSSSYEQYF
>once|TRBV6-5|TRBJ1-3|-
TGTGCCAGCACCCCGGGGGGGAAAGGAAACACCATATATTTT
CASTPGGKGNTIYF
>-|TRBV6-2/TRBV6-3|TRBJ2-5|TRBD2
TGTGCCAGCAGTTACCCGAGCGGGAGGGCGGAGACCCAGTACTTC
CASSYPSGRAETQYF
>-|TRBV14|TRBJ1-1|-
TGTGCCAGCAGCCAATACACGGGTGCTTTCTTT
CASSQYTGAFF
>-|TRBV3-1/TRBV3-2|TRBJ1-2|-
TGTGCCAGCAGCCAACTGCCCCAGGGTGGCTACACCTTC
CASSQLPQGGYTF
>once|TRBV6-2/TRBV6-3|TRBJ1-5|-
TGTGCCAGCAGTTACGGCTTGGGTGGTTTCGGGAACAATCAGCCCCAGCATTTT
CASSYGLGGFGNNQPQHF
>-|TRBV11-3|TRBJ2-7|-
TGTGCCAGCAGCTTAGGGGCAGGGACCTACGAGCAGTACTTC
CASSLGAGTYEQYF
>-|TRBV6-5|TRBJ2-7|-
TGTGCCAGCAGTCTTGCTAGGATCCCCTACGAGCAGTACTTC
CASSLARIPYEQYF
>-|TRBV7-9|TRBJ1-2|TRBD1
TGTGCCAGCAGCTTAGTCAACAGGGGTGAAGGCTACACCTTC
CASSLVNRGEGYTF
>few|TRBV5-1|TRBJ1-5|TRBD1
TGCGCCAGCAGCTTCTGCCAGGACGGGACAGACACTTGCTATAGCAATCAGCCCCAGCATTTT
CASSFCQDGTDTCYSNQPQHF
>-|TRBV6-5|TRBJ1-1|-
TGTGCCAGCAGTTTAAACATGAACACTGAAGCTTTCTTT
CASSLNMNTEAFF
>-|TRBV9|TRBJ2-7|-
TGTGCCAGCAGCGCGGGGACTTTCTCCTACGAGCAGTACTTC
CASSAGTFSYEQYF
>-|TRBV11-3|TRBJ2-5|TRBD2
TGTGCCAGCAGCTTAGCGGTAGCGGGGTCGGCAGAGACCCAGTACTTC
CASSLAVAGSAETQYF
>-|TRBV11-2|TRBJ2-1|TRBD2
TGTGCCAGCAGCACCAGACTAGCCGATACCTACAATGAGCAGTTCTTC
CASSTRLADTYNEQFF